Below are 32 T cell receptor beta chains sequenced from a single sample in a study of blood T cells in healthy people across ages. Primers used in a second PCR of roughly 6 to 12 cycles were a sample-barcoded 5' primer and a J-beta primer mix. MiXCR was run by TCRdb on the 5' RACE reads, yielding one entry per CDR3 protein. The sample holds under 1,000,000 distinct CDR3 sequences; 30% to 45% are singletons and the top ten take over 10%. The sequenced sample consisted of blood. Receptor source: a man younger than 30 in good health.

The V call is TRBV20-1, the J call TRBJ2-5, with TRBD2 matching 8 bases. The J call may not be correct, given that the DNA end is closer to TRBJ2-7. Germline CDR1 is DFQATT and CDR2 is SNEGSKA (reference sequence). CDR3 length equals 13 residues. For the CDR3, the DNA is TGCAGTGCTAATCGAGCGGGGGCTCCCGAGCAGTACTTC. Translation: CSANRAGAPEQYF.

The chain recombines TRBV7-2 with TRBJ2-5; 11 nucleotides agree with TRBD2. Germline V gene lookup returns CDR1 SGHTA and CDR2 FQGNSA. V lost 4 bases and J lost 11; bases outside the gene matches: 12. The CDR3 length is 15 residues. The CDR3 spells CASSSASGGLNEQYF. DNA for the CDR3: TGTGCCAGCAGCTCGGCTAGCGGGGGGCTAAATGAGCAGTACTTC.

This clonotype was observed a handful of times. CDR3 amino acids: CASSSPTTGEAFF. The CDR3 bases are TGTGCCAGCAGCTCCCCTACAACCGGTGAAGCTTTCTTT. The chain combines TRBV7-9 with TRBJ1-1; D is ambiguous. CDR1 SEHNR and CDR2 FQNEAQ come from the germline V gene (reference sequence). The CDR3 is 13 residues long. Trimming pared 4 bases from V and 7 bases from J, leaving 13 bases between.

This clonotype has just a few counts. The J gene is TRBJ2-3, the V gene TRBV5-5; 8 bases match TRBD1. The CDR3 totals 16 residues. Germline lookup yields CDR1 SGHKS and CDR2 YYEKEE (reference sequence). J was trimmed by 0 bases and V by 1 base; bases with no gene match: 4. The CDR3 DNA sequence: TGTGCCAGCAGCTTGAGGACAGGGACGAGCACAGATACGCAGTATTTT. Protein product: CASSLRTGTSTDTQYF.

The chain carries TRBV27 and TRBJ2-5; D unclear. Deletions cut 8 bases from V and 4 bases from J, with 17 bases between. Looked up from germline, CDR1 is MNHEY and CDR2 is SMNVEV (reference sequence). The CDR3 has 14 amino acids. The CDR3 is CASGHLDVGETQYF. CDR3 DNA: TGTGCCAGCGGCCACCTCGACGTGGGAGAGACCCAGTACTTC.

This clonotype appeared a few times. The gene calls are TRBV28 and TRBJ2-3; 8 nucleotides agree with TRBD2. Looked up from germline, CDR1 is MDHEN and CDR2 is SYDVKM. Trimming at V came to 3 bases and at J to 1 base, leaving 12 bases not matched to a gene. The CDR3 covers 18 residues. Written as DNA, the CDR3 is TGTGCCAGCAGTTTGGGGCCGGGACTAGTAGGGGGCACAGATACGCAGTATTTT. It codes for CASSLGPGLVGGTDTQYF.

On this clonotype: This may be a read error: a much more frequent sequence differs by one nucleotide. The DNA for the CDR3 is TGCGCCAGCAGCTGGGACGGGAATTCACCCCTCCACTTT. Protein product: CASSWDGNSPLHF. The rearrangement joins TRBV5-1 to TRBJ1-6; tentatively, D is TRBD1 (5 bases). This CDR3 contains 13 residues. CDR1 is SGHRS and CDR2 is YFSETQ in the germline V gene. The V and J ends lost 3 bases and 7 bases respectively, with 8 bases between them.

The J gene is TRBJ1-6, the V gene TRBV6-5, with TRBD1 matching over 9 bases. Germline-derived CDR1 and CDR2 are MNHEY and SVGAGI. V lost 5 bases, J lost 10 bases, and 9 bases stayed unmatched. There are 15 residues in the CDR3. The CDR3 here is CASSIEGQGGSPLHF. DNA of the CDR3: TGTGCCAGCAGTATCGAGGGACAGGGAGGGTCACCCCTCCACTTT.

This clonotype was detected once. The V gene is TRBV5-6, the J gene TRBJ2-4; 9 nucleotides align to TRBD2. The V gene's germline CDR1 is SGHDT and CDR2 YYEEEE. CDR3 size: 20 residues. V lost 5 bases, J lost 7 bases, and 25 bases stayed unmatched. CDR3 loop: CASRPFHAKETGLARNIQYF. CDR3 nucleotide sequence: TGTGCCAGCAGGCCGTTCCACGCGAAAGAAACAGGACTAGCGAGGAACATTCAGTACTTC. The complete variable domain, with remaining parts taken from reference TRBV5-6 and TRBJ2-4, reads DAGVTQSPTHLIKTRGQQVTLRCSPKSGHDTVSWYQQALGQGPQFIFQYYEEEERQRGNFPDRFSGHQFPNYSSELNVNALLLGDSALYLCASRPFHAKETGLARNIQYFGAGTRLSVL.

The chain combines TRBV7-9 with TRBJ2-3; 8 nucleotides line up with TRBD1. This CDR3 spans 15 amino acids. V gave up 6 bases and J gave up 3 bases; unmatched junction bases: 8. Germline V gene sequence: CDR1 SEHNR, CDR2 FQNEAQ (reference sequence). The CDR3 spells CASSNGDRFTDTQYF. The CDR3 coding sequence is TGTGCCAGCAGTAATGGGGACAGGTTTACAGATACGCAGTATTTT.

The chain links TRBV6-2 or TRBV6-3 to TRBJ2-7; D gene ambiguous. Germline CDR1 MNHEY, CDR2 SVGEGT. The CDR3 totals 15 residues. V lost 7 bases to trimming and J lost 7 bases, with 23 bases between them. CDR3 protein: CASTPRTVPYNEQYF. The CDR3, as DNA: TGTGCCAGCACCCCACGAACAGTTCCCTACAATGAGCAGTACTTC.

CDR3 in amino acids: CAWSGDRKSSEAFF. In DNA, the CDR3 is TGTGCCTGGAGTGGGGACCGGAAATCATCCGAAGCTTTCTTT. The chain is built from TRBV30 and TRBJ1-1; possibly TRBD1 for D (5 bases). Trimming shortened V by 1 base and J by 8 bases, and 17 bases separated the two germline ends. The CDR3 is 14 amino acids. Germline CDR1 and CDR2: GTSNPN and SVGIG (reference sequence).

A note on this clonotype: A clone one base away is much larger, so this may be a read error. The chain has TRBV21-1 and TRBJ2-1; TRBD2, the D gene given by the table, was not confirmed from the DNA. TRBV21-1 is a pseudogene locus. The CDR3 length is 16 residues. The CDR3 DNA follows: TGTGCCAGCAGAGAGGGGAGGGTATCATTCTACAATAAGCAGTTCTTC. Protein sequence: CASREGRVSFYNKQFF.

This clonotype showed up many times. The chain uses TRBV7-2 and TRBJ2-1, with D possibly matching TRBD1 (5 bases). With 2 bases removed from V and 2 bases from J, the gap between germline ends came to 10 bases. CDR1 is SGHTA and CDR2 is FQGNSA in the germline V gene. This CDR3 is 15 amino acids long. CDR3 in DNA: TGTGCCAGCAGCTTACGTGACAGCCCCTACAATGAGCAGTTCTTC. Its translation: CASSLRDSPYNEQFF. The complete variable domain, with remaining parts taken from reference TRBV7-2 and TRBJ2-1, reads GAGVSQSPSNKVTEKGKDVELRCDPISGHTALYWYRQSLGQGLEFLIYFQGNSAPDKSGLPSDRFSAERTGGSVSTLTIQRTQQEDSAVYLCASSLRDSPYNEQFFGPGTRLTVL.

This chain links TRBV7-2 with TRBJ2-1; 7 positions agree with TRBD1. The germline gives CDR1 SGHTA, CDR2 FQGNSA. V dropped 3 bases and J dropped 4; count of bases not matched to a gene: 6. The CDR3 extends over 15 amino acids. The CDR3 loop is CASSFDRDLYNEQFF. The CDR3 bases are TGTGCCAGCAGCTTTGACAGGGACCTATACAATGAGCAGTTCTTC.

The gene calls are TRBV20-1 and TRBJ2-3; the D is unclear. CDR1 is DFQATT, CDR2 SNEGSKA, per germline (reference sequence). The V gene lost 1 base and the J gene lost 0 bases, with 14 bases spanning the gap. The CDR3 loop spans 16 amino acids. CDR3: CSARVGGGSSTDTQYF. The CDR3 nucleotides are TGCAGTGCTAGAGTTGGTGGCGGTTCTAGCACAGATACGCAGTATTTT.

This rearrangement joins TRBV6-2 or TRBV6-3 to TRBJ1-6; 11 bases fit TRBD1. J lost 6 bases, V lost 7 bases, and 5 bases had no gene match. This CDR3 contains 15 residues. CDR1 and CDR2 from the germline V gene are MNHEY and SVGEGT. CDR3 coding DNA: TGTGCCAGCACCCGGACAGGGGGCGTTAATTCACCCCTCCACTTT. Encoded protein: CASTRTGGVNSPLHF.

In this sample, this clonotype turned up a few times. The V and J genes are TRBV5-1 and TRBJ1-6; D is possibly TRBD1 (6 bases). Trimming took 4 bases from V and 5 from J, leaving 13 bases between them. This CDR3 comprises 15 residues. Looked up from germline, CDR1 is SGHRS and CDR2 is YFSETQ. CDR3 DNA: TGCGCCAGCAGCCAGAATACAGGGAATAATTCACCCCTCCACTTT. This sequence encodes CASSQNTGNNSPLHF.

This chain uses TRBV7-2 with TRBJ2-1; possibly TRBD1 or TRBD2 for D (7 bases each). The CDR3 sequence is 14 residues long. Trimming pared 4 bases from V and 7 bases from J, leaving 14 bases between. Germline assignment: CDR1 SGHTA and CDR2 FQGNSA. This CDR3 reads CASSWRQGGNEQFF. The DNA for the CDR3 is TGTGCCAGCAGCTGGAGACAGGGAGGGAATGAGCAGTTCTTC.

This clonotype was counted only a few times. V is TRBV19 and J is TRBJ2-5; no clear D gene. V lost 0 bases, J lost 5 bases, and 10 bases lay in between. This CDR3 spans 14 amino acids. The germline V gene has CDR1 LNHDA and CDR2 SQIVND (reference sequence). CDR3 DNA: TGTGCCAGTAGTATAGAAGGAGCTCGGGAGACCCAGTACTTC. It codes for CASSIEGARETQYF.

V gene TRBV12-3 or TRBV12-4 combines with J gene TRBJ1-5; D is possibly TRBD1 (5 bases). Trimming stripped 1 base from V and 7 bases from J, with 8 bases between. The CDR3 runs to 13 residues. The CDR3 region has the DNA TGTGCCAGCAGTTTAGGCGAGGGGCAGCCCCAGCATTTT. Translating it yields CASSLGEGQPQHF.

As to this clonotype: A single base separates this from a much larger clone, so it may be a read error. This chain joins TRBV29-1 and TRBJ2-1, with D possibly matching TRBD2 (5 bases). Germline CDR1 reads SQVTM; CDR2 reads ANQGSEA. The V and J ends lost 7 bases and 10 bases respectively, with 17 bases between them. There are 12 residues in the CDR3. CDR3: CSAIRGVKEQFF. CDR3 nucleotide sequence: TGCAGCGCAATACGGGGAGTGAAAGAGCAGTTCTTC.

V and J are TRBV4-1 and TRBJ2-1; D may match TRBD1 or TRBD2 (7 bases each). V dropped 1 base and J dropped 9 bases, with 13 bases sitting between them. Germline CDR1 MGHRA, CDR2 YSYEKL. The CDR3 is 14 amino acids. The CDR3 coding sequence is TGCGCCAGCAGCCAAGGGGCAGGGGGGGGTGAGCAGTTCTTC. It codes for CASSQGAGGGEQFF.

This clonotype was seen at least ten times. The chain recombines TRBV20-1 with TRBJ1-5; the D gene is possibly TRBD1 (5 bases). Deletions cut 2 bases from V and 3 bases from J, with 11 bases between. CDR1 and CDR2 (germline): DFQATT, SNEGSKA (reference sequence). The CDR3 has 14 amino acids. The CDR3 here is CSARKGYPNQPQHF. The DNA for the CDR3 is TGCAGTGCTAGAAAGGGGTATCCCAATCAGCCCCAGCATTTT.

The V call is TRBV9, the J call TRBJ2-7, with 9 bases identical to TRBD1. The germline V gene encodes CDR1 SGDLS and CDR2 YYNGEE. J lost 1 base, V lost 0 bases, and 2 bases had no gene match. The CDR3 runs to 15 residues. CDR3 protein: CASSVGTGASYEQYF. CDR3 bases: TGTGCCAGCAGCGTAGGGACAGGGGCATCCTACGAGCAGTACTTC.

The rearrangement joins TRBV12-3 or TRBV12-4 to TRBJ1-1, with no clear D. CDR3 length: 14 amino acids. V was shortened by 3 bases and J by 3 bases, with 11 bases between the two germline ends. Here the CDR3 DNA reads TGTGCCAGCAGTTTGAGGGTAGTCGACACTGAAGCTTTCTTT. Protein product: CASSLRVVDTEAFF.

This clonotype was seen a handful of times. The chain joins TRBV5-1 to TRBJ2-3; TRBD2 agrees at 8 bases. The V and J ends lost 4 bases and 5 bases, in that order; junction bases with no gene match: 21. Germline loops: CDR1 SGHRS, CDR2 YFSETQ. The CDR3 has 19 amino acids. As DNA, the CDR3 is TGCGCCAGCAGCCAGGAGCGTCAGGTGTGGGGACTAGTTATAGATACGCAGTATTTT. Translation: CASSQERQVWGLVIDTQYF.

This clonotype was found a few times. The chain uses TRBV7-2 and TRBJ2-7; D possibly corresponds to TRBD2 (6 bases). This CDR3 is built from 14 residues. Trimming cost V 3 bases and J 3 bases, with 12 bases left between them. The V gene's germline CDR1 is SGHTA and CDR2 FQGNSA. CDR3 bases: TGTGCCAGCAGCTTCCGACGCGGGAACTACGAGCAGTACTTC. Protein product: CASSFRRGNYEQYF.

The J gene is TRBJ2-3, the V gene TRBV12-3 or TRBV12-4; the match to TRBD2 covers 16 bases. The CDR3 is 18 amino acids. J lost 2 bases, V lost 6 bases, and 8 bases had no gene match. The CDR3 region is CASSSGTSGGAVTDTQYF. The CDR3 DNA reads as TGTGCCAGCAGCTCTGGGACTAGCGGGGGGGCTGTCACAGATACGCAGTATTTT.

Here the CDR3 DNA reads TGCGCCAGCAGCTCTAGCGGGGGAATCCAAGAGACCCAGTACTTC. Amino acids: CASSSSGGIQETQYF. V is TRBV5-1 and J is TRBJ2-5, with 10 bases that match TRBD2. CDR3 length: 15 amino acids. Per the germline V gene, CDR1 is SGHRS and CDR2 is YFSETQ. V lost 3 bases to trimming and J lost 1 base; unmatched junction nucleotides: 3.

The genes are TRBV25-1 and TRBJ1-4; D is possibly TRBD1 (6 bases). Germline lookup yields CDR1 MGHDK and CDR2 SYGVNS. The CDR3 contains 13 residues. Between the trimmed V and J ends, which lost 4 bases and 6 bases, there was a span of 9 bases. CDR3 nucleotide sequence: TGTGCCAGCAGTGGAGGGGGATATGAAAAACTGTTTTTT. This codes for CASSGGGYEKLFF.

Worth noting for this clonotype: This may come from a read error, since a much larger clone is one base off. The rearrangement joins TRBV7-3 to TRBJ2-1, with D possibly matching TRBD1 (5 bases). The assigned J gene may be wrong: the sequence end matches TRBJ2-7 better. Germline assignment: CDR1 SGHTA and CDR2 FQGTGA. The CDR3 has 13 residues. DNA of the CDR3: TGTGCCAGCCAGGGTCCCCCCTACAATGAGCAGTACTTC. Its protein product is CASQGPPYNEQYF.